This T cell receptor (beta chain) was observed in a study of T cells after yellow fever vaccination. Study summary: Those fractions that held only low numbers of cells were prepared using the SMART-Seq v4 Ultra Low Input RNA kit. Study-wide results and caveats: The booster response re-showed most primary clones: approximately 95% CD4, over 80% CD8.

This clonotype has a single count. The antigen is undetermined. The junction shows a germline mismatch at one end, possibly a read error. The CDR3 covers 14 residues. The V gene's germline CDR1 is LGHNA and CDR2 YNFKEQ. 5'RACE template switching generated TCR cDNA, adding a universal primer site and UMIs. TCRdb itself ran the 5' RACE reads through MiXCR, one entry per CDR3 protein. The sample records 150,000 to 200,000 distinct CDR3 sequences, more than 9.5% being singletons. The specimen was CD8+ T cells sorted from PBMCs, collected 15 days after the yellow fever booster vaccination. This receptor was identified in a man aged 18 to 29 who received the YFV17D yellow fever vaccine. This chain joins TRBV4-2 and TRBJ1-1; D remains unclear. This CDR3 reads CTSSQDGRNTEAFF. In DNA, the CDR3 is TGTACCAGCAGCCAAGACGGCCGGAACACTGAAGCTTTCTTT.